Given below is one T cell receptor (beta chain) in context. No antigen is known for it. The data derive from a study of OX40 agonist ivuxolimab in advanced cancers. The CDR3 is 15 amino acids. Trimming left V 5 bases short and J 3 bases short, with 15 bases between. The germline CDR1 and CDR2 sequences are LNHDA and SQIVND (reference sequence). General study points: Dose levels from 0.1 to 3.0 mg/kg saw CD4+ and CD8+ blood T cells expand clonally by week 6.

The protocol was immunoSEQ multiplex PCR, while the TCRdb copy is restricted to in-frame clones and leaves out a portion. The data contain roughly 80,000 clones, 84% of them singletons. The chain links TRBV19 to TRBJ2-3; tentative D call: TRBD2 (6 bases). The receptor was derived from an adult with an advanced solid tumor such as melanoma, head and neck, liver or kidney cancer. Source: CD4+ or CD8+ T cells sorted from blood, taken in a trial of the OX40 agonist ivuxolimab. For the CDR3, the DNA is TGTGCCAGTAGTGAGGGACTCTTTAAAACAGATACGCAGTATTTT. It translates to CASSEGLFKTDTQYF.